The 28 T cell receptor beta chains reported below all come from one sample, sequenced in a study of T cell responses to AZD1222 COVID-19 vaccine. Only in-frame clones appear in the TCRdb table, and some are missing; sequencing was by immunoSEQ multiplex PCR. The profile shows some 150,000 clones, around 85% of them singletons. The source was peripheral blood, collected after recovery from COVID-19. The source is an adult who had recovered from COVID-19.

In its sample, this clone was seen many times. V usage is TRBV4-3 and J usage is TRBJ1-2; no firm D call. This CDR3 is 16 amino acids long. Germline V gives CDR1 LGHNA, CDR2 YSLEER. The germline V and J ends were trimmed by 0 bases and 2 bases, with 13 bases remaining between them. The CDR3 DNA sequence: TGCGCCAGCAGCCAAGATCCCCACAGTCCCAACTATGGCTACACCTTC. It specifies CASSQDPHSPNYGYTF.

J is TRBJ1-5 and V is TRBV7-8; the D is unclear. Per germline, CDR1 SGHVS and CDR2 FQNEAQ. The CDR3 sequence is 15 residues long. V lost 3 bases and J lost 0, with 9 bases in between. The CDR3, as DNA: TGTGCCAGCAGCTTGATGGGGATTAGCAATCAGCCCCAGCATTTT. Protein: CASSLMGISNQPQHF.

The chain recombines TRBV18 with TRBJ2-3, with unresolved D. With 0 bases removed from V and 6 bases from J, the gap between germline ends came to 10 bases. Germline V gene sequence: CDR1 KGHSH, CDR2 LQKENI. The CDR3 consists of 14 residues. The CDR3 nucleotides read TGTGCCAGCTCACCACCACACGGAGTGGATACGCAGTATTTT. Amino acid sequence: CASSPPHGVDTQYF.

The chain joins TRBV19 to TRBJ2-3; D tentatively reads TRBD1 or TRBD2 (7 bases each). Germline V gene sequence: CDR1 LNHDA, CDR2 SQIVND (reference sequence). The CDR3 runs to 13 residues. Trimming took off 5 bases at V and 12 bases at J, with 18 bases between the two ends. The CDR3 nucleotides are TGTGCCAGTAGTGCCCTCAGGGGGGGGAAACAGTATTTT. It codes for CASSALRGGKQYF.

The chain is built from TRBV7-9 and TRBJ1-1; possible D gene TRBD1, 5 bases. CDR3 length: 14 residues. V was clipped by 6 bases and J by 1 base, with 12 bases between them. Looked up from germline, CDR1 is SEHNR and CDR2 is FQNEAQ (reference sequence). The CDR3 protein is CASSRPGTNTEAFF. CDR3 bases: TGTGCCAGCAGTCGACCCGGGACGAACACTGAAGCTTTCTTT.

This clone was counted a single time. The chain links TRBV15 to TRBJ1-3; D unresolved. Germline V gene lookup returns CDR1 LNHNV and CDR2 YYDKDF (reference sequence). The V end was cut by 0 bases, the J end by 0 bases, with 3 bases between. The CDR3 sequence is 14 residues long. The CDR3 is CATSRDLSGNTIYF. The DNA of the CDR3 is TGTGCCACCAGCAGAGATCTCTCTGGAAACACCATATATTTT.

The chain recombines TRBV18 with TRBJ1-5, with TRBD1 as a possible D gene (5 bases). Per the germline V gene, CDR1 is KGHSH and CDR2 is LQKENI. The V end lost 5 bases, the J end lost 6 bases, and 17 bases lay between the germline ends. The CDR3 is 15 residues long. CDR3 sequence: CASSAPGRVSQPQHF. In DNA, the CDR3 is TGTGCCAGCTCAGCCCCCGGCAGGGTCAGTCAGCCCCAGCATTTT.

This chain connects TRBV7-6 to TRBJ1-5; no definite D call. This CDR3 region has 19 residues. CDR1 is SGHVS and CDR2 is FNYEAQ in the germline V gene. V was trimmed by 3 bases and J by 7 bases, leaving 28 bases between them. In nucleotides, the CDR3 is TGTGCCAGCAGCTTTCCCCCCAGTGACTGGGGTCCCCACGGACAGCCCCAGCATTTT. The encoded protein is CASSFPPSDWGPHGQPQHF.

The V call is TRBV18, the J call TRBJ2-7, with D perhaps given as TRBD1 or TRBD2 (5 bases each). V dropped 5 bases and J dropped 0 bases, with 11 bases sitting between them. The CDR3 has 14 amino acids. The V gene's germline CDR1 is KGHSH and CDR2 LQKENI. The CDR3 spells CASSSTGRSYEQYF. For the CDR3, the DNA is TGTGCCAGCTCATCAACGGGACGCTCCTACGAGCAGTACTTC. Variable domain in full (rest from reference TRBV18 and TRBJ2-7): NAGVMQNPRHLVRRRGQEARLRCSPMKGHSHVYWYRQLPEEGLKFMVYLQKENIIDESGMPKERFSAEFPKEGPSILRIQQVVRGDSAAYFCASSSTGRSYEQYFGPGTRLTVT.

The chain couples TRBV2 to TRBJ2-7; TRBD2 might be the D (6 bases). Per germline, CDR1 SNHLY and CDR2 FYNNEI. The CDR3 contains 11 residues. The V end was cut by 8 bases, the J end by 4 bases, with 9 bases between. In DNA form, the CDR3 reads TGTGCCAGCGAGGCGGGATACGAGCAGTACTTC. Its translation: CASEAGYEQYF.

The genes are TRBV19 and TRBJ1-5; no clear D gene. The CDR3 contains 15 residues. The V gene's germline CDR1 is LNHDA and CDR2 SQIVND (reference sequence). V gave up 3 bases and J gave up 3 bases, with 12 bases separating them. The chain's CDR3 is CASSMFRQTNQPQHF. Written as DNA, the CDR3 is TGTGCCAGTAGTATGTTCCGCCAGACCAATCAGCCCCAGCATTTT. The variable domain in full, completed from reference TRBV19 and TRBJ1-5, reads DGGITQSPKYLFRKEGQNVTLSCEQNLNHDAMYWYRQDPGQGLRLIYYSQIVNDFQKGDIAEGYSVSREKKESFPLTVTSAQKNPTAFYLCASSMFRQTNQPQHFGDGTRLSIL.

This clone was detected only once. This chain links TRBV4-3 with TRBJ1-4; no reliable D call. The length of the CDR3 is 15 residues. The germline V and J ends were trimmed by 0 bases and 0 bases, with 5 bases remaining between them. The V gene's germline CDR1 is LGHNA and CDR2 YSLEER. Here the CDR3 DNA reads TGCGCCAGCAGCCAAGAAGGGACAACTAATGAAAAACTGTTTTTT. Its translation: CASSQEGTTNEKLFF.

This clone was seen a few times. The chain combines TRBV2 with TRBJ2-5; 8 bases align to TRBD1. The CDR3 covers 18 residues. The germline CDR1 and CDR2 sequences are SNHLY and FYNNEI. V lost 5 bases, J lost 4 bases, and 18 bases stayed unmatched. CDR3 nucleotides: TGTGCCAGCAGTCGTAGGAGTTCCACAGGGGGTTACCCAGAGACCCAGTACTTC. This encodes CASSRRSSTGGYPETQYF.

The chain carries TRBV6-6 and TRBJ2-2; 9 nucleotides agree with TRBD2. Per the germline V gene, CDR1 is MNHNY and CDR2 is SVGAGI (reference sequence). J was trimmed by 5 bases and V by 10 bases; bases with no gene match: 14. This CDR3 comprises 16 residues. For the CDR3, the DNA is TGTGCCACCCTTGGCGGGAGGGCCTATAATACCGGGGAGCTGTTTTTT. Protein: CATLGGRAYNTGELFF.

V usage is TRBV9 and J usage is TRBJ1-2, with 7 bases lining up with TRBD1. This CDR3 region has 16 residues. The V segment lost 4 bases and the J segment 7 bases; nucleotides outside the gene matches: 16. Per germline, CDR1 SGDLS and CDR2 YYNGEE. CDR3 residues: CASSLTRSGGPSGYTF. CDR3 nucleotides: TGTGCCAGCAGCTTAACGCGATCAGGGGGGCCGTCTGGCTACACCTTC.

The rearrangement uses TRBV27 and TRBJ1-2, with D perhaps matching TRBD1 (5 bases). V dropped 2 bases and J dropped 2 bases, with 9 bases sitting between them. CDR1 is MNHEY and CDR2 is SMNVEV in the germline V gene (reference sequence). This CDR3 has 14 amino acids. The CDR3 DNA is TGTGCCAGCAGTTTAGGGGCAGGCAACTATGGCTACACCTTC. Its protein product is CASSLGAGNYGYTF.

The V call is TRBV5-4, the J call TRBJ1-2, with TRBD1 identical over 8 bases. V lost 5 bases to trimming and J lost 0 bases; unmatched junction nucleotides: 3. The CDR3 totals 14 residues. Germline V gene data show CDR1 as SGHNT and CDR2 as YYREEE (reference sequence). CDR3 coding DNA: TGTGCCAGCAGGGGACAGGCAGCTAACTATGGCTACACCTTC. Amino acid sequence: CASRGQAANYGYTF.

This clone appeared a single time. As DNA, the CDR3 is TGTGCCAGCAGTCGGGACAGGGGGCGAACCGGGGAGCTGTTTTTT. It specifies CASSRDRGRTGELFF. V gene TRBV5-4 combines with J gene TRBJ2-2; TRBD1 aligns across 12 bases. V shed 5 bases and J 5 bases; nucleotides not matched to a gene: 4. CDR1 is SGHNT and CDR2 is YYREEE in the germline V gene (reference sequence). The CDR3 consists of 15 residues.

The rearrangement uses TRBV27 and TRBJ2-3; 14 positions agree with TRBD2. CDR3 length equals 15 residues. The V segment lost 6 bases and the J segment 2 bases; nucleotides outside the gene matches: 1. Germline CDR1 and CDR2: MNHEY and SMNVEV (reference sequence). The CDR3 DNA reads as TGTGCCAGCAGGGGACTAGCGGGGGACACAGATACGCAGTATTTT. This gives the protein CASRGLAGDTDTQYF.

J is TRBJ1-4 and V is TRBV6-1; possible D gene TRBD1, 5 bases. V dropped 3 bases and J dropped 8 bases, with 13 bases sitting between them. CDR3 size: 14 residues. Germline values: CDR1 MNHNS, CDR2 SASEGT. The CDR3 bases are TGTGCCAGCAGTGAGGGGACGGGCTCGGAAAAACTGTTTTTT. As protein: CASSEGTGSEKLFF.

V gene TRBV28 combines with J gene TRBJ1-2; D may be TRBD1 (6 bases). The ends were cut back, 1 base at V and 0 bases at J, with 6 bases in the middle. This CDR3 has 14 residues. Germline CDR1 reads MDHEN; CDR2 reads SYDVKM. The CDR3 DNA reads TGTGCCAGCAGTTTATCAGGGGCTAACTATGGCTACACCTTC. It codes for CASSLSGANYGYTF.

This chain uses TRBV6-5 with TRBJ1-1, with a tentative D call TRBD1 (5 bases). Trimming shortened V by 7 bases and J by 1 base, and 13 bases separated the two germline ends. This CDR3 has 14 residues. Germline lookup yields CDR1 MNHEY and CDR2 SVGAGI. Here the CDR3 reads CASKVGQENTEAFF. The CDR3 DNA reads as TGTGCCAGCAAGGTGGGGCAGGAGAACACTGAAGCTTTCTTT.

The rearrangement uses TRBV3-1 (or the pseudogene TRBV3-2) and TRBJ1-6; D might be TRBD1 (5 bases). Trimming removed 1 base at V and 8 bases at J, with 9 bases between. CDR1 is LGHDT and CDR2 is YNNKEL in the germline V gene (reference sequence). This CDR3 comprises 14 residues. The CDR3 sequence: CASSQGDWDSPLHF. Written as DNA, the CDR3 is TGTGCCAGCAGCCAAGGGGACTGGGATTCACCCCTCCACTTT.

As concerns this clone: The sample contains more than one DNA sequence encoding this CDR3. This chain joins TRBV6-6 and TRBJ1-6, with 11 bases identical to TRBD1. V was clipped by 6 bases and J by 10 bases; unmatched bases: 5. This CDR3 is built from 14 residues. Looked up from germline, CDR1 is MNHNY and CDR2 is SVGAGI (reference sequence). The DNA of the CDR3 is TGTGCCAGCAGGAGGGACAGGGGGGGCTCACCCCTCCACTTT. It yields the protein CASRRDRGGSPLHF.

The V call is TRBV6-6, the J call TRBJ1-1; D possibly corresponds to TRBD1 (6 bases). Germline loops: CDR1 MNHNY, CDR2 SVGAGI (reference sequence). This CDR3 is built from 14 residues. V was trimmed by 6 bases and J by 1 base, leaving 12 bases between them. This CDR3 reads CASREGGENTEAFF. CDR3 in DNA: TGTGCCAGCAGAGAAGGGGGGGAGAACACTGAAGCTTTCTTT.

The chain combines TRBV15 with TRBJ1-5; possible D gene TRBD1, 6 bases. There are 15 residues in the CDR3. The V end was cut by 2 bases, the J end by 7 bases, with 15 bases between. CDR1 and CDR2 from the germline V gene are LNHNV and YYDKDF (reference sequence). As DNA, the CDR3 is TGTGCCACCAGCAGAACAAGGACAGCCGAACAGCCCCAGCATTTT. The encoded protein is CATSRTRTAEQPQHF.

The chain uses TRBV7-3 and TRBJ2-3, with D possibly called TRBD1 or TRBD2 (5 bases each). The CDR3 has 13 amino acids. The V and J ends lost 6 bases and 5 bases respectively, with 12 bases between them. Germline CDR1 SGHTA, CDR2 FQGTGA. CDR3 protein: CASSAVGVDTQYF. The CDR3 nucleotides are TGTGCCAGCAGTGCGGTGGGGGTAGATACGCAGTATTTT.

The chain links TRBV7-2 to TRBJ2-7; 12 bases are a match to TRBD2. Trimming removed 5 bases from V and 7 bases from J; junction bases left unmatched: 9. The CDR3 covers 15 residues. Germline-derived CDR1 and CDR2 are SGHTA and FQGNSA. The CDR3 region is CASSPRLAGAGEQYF. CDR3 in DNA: TGTGCCAGCAGCCCCCGACTAGCGGGGGCCGGGGAGCAGTACTTC.